By proportion, the clone carrying this T cell receptor (beta chain) is large. Its antigen is not known. This specimen includes other DNA sequences encoding the same CDR3. This CDR3 is 11 amino acids long. V dropped 6 bases and J dropped 3 bases, with 6 bases sitting between them. This sample was taken from a study of vaccination effects on CD4 cells after COVID-19. Overall study: Post-vaccine samples followed the second dose by a median of 72 days. Study results and limitations: Common cold coronaviruses were cross-recognized by only 1 of 255 vaccine-induced clones in healthy vaccinees.

This table comes from immunoSEQ multiplex PCR, and its TCRdb copy is limited to in-frame clones, with some not included. In the table there are about 25,000 clones, about 70% of which are singletons. Antigen-specific CD4+ T cells were expanded (with viral peptide pools) by the ViraFEST assay ahead of sequencing. Subsequent to roughly 9 days of culture, CD4+ T cells were isolated. Everyone in the study got two shots of either the BNT162b2 or mRNA-1273 vaccine. Prior SARS-CoV-2 infection was absent in the vaccine recipients, as shown by negative nucleocapsid antibodies. Each culture well received approximately 2 million PBMC. These cells were then cultured in IMDM with about 9.1 IU/ml IL-2 and 8.5 to 10 ug/ml peptides.

This TCR derives from a human donor who received a COVID-19 vaccine. The sample in question was CD4+ T cells from PBMCs cultured with SARS-CoV-2 spike peptides, obtained after COVID-19 vaccination. This chain links TRBV12-3 or TRBV12-4 with TRBJ2-7; D not resolved. The CDR3 spells CASSLFYEQYF. The CDR3 nucleotides are TGTGCCAGCAGCCTCTTCTACGAGCAGTACTTC.